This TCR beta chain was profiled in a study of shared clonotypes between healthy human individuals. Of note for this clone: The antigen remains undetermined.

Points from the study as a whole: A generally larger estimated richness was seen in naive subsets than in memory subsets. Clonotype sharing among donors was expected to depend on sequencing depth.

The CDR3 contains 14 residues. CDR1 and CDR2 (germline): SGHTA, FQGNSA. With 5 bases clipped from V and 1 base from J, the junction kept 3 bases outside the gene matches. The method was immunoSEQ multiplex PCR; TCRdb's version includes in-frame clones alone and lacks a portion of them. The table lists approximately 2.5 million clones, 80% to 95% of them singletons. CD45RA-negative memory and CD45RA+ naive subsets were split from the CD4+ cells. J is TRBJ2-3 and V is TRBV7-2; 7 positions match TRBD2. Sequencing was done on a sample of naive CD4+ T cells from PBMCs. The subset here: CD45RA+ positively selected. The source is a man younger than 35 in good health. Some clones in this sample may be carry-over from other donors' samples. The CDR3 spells CASSNLAGTDTQYF. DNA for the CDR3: TGTGCCAGCAGCAATCTAGCGGGCACAGATACGCAGTATTTT.